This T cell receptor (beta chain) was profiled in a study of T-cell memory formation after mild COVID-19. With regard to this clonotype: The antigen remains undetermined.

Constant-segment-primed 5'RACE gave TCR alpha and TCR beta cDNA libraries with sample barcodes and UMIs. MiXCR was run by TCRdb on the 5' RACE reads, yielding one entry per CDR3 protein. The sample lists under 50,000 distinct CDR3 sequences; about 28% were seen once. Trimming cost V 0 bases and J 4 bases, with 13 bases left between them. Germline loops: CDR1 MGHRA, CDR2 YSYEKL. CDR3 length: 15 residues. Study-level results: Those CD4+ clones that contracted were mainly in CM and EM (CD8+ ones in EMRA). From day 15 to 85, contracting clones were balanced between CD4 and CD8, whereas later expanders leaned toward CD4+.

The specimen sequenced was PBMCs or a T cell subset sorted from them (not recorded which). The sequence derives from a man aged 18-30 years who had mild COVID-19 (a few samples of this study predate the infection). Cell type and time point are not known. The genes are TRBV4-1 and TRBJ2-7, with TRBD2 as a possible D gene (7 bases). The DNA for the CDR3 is TGCGCCAGCAGCCAAGAGTCCGGGGGGCTTTACGAGCAGTACTTC. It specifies CASSQESGGLYEQYF.